Described below is a single T cell receptor (beta chain) sequence and its context. Antigen: not known. This specimen comes from a study of T-cell reconstitution after alpha-beta-depleted transplantation in children. General study points: Surviving recipient T cells and thymic progenitors produced the high day-60 TCRbeta diversity seen in some patients. Alpha-beta T cells present about two months after transplant were reported to originate from several hundred expanded graft clones.

Losses at the gene ends were 0 bases for V and 1 base for J; bases not matched to a gene: 8. Germline V gives CDR1 SGHRS, CDR2 YFSETQ. The CDR3 is 18 amino acids. Construction of the TCRbeta library involved unique molecular identifiers. MiXCR, applied by TCRdb to the PCR reads, yields one record per CDR3 protein. The sample has 300,000 to 350,000 distinct CDR3 sequences; 15% to 20% are singletons. The sequence derives from a male patient under 10 years old who had a stem cell transplant for acute lymphoblastic leukemia, so the T cells may come from the graft donor. The chain has TRBV5-1 and TRBJ2-5, with 11 bases matching TRBD2. This specimen was PBMCs, mostly from graft donor cells, taken 360 days after TCRalphabeta/CD19-depleted stem cell transplant. The CDR3 spells CASSLALAGAVGQETQYF. For the CDR3, the DNA is TGCGCCAGCAGCTTGGCACTAGCGGGAGCGGTGGGCCAAGAGACCCAGTACTTC. Combining the CDR3 with reference TRBV5-1 and TRBJ2-5 gives the whole variable domain KAGVTQTPRYLIKTRGQQVTLSCSPISGHRSVSWYQQTPGQGLQFLFEYFSETQRNKGNFPGRFSGRQFSNSRSEMNVSTLELGDSALYLCASSLALAGAVGQETQYFGPGTRLLVL.